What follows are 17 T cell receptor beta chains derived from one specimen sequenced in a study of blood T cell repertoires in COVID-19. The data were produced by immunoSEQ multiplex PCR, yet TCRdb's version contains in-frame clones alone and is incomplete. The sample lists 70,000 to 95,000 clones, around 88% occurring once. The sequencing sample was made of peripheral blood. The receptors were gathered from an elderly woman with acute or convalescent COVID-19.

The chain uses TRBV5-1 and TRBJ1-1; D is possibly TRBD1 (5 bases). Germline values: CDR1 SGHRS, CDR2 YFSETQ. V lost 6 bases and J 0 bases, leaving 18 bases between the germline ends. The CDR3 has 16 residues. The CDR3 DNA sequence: TGCGCCAGCACCCAAACCCTGACAGCCATGAACACTGAAGCTTTCTTT. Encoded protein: CASTQTLTAMNTEAFF.

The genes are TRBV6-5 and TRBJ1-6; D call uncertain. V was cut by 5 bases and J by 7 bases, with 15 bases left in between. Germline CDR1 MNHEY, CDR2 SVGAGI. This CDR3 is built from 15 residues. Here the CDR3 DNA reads TGTGCCAGCAGTCCGTATAAAGGCGGGAATTCACCCCTCCACTTT. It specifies CASSPYKGGNSPLHF.

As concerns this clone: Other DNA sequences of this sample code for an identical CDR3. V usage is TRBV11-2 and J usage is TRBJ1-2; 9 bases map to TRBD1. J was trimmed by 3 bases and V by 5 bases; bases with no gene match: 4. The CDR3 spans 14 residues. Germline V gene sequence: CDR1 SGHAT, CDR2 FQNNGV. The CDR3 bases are TGTGCCAGCAGCCTAAGGGACAGGGACTATGGCTACACCTTC. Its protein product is CASSLRDRDYGYTF. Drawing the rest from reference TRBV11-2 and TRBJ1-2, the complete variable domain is EAGVAQSPRYKIIEKRQSVAFWCNPISGHATLYWYQQILGQGPKLLIQFQNNGVVDDSQLPKDRFSAERLKGVDSTLKIQPAKLEDSAVYLCASSLRDRDYGYTFGSGTRLTVV.

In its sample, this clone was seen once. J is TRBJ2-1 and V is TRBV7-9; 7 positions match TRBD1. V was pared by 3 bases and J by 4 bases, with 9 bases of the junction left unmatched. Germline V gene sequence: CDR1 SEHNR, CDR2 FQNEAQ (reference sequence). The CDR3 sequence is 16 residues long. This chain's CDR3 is CASSFWTGSDYNEQFF. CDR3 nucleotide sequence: TGTGCCAGCAGCTTTTGGACAGGTTCCGATTACAATGAGCAGTTCTTC.

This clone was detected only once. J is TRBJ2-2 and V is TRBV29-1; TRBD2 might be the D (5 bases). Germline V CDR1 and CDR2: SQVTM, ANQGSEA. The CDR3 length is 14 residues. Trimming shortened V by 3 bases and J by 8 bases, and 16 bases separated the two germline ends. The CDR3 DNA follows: TGCAGCGTTGACCCGGGATCGGGGTCAGGGGAGCTGTTTTTT. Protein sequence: CSVDPGSGSGELFF.

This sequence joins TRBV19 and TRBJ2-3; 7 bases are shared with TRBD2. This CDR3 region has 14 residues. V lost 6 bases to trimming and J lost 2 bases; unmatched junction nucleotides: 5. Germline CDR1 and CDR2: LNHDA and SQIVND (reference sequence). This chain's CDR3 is CASRGEGLTDTQYF. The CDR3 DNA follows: TGTGCCAGTAGGGGGGAGGGCCTCACAGATACGCAGTATTTT.

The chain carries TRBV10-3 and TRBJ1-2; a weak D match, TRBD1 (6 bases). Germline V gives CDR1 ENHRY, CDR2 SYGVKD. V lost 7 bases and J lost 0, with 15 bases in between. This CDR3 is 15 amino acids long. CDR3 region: CAITRTVEANYGYTF. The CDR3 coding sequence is TGTGCCATCACCAGGACAGTCGAGGCTAACTATGGCTACACCTTC.

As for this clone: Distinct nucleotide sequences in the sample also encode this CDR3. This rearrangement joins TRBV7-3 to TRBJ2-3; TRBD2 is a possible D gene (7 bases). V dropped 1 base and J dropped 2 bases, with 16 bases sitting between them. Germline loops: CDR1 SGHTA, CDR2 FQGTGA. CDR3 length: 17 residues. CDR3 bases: TGTGCCAGCAGCTTAAGATCGGGTCGGGGGGCCACAGATACGCAGTATTTT. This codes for CASSLRSGRGATDTQYF.

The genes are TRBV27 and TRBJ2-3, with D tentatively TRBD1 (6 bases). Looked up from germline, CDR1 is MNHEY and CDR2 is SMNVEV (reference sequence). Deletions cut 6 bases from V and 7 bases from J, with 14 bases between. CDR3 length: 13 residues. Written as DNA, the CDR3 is TGTGCCAGCAGGGGAAACAGGGATCATACGCAGTATTTT. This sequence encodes CASRGNRDHTQYF.

The CDR3 here is CASSAGSNTGELFF. DNA for the CDR3: TGTGCCAGTAGTGCAGGGTCGAACACCGGGGAGCTGTTTTTT. The chain combines TRBV19 with TRBJ2-2; tentatively, D is TRBD1 (5 bases). Per the germline V gene, CDR1 is LNHDA and CDR2 is SQIVND (reference sequence). V was cut by 5 bases and J by 0 bases, with 7 bases left in between. The CDR3 totals 14 residues.

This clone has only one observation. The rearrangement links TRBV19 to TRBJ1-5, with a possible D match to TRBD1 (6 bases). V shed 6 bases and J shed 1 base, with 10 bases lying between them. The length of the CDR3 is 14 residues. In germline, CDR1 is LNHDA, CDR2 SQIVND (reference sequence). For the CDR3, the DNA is TGTGCCAGTAGAGGGGGACTAAGCAATCAGCCCCAGCATTTT. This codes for CASRGGLSNQPQHF.

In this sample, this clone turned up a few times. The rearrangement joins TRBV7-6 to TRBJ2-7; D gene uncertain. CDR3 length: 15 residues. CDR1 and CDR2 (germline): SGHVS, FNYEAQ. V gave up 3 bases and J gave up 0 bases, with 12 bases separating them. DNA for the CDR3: TGTGCCAGCAGCTTGACGACAAAATTCTCCTACGAGCAGTACTTC. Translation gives CASSLTTKFSYEQYF.

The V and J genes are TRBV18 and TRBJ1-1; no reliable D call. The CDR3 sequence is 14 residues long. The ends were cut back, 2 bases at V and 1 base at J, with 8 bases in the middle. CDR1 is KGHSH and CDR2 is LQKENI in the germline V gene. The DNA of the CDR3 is TGTGCCAGCTCACCAATCTCGGGGAACACTGAAGCTTTCTTT. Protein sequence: CASSPISGNTEAFF.

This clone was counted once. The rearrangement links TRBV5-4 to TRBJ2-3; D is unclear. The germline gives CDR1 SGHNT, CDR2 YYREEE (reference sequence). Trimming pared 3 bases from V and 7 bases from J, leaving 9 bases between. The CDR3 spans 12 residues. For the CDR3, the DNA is TGTGCCAGCAGCTCAAATAGTAATACGCAGTATTTT. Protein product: CASSSNSNTQYF.

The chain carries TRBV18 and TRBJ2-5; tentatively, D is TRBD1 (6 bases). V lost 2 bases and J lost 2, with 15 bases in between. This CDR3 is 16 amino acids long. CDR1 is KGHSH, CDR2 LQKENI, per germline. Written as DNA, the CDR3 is TGTGCCAGCTCACCAAACGGTGGACAGTGGCAAGAGACCCAGTACTTC. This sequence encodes CASSPNGGQWQETQYF.

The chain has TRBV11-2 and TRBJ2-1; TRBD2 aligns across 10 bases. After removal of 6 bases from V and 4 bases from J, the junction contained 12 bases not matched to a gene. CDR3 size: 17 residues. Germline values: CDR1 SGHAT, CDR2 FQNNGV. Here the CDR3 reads CASRKGRGLAIYNEQFF. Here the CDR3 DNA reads TGTGCCAGCAGAAAAGGAAGGGGACTAGCGATATACAATGAGCAGTTCTTC.

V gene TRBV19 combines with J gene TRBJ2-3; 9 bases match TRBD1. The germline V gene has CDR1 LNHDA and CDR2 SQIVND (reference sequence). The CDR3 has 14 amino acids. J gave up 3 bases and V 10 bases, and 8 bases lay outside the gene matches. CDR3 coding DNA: TGTGCCATTGGGACAGGGCGGTTTACAGATACGCAGTATTTT. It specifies CAIGTGRFTDTQYF.